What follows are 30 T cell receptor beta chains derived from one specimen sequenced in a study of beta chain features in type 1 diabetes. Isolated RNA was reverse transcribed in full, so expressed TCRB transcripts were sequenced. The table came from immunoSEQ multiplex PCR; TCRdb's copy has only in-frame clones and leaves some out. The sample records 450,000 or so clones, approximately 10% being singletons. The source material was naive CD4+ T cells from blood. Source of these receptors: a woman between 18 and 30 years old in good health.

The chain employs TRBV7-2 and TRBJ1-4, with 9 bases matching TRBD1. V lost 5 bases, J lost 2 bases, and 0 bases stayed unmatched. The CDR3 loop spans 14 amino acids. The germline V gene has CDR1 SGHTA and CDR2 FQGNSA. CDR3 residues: CASSDRGTNEKLFF. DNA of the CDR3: TGTGCCAGCAGCGACAGGGGGACTAATGAAAAACTGTTTTTT.

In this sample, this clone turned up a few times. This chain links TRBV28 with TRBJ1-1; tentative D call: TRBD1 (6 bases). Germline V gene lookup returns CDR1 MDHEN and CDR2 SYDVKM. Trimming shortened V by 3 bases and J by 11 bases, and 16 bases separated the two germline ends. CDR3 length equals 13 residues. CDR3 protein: CASSLVVGGAAFF. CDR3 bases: TGTGCCAGCAGTTTGGTCGTCGGGGGGGCCGCTTTCTTT. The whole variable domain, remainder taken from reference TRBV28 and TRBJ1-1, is DVKVTQSSRYLVKRTGEKVFLECVQDMDHENMFWYRQDPGLGLRLIYFSYDVKMKEKGDIPEGYSVSREKKERFSLILESASTNQTSMYLCASSLVVGGAAFFGQGTRLTVV.

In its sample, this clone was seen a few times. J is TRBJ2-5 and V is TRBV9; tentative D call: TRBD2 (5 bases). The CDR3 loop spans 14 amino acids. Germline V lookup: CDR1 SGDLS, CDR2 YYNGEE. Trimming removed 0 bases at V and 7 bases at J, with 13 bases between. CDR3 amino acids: CASSVASSRGTQYF. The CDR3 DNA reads TGTGCCAGCAGCGTAGCCTCGTCCCGGGGGACCCAGTACTTC.

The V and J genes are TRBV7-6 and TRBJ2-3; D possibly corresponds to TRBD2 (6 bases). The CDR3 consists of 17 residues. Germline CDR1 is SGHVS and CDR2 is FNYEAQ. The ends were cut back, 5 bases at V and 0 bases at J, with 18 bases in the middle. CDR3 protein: CASSKKNRDSSTDTQYF. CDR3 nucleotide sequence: TGTGCCAGCAGCAAGAAAAATCGGGACTCCAGCACAGATACGCAGTATTTT.

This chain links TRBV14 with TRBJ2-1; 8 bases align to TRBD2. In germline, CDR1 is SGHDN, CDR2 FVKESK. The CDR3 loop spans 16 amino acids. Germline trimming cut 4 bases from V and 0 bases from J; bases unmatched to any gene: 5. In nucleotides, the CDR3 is TGTGCCAGCAGCCCCCCGGGACTAGTCTCCTACAATGAGCAGTTCTTC. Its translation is CASSPPGLVSYNEQFF.

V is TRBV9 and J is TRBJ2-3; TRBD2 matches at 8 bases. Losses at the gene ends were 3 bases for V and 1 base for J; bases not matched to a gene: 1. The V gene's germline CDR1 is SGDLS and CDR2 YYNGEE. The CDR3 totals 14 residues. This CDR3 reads CASSATSGTDTQYF. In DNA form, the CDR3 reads TGTGCCAGCAGCGCGACTAGCGGCACAGATACGCAGTATTTT.

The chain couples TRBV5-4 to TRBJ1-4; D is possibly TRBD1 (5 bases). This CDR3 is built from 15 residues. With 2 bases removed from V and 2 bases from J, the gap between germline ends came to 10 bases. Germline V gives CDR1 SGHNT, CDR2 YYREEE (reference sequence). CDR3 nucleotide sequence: TGTGCCAGCAGCTTTGGACAAATGACTAATGAAAAACTGTTTTTT. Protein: CASSFGQMTNEKLFF.

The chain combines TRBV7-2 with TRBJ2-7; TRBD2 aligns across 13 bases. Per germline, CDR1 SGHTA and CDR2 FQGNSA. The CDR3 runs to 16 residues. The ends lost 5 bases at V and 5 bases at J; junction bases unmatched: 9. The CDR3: CASSLVTSGRLNEQYF. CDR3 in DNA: TGTGCCAGCAGCCTAGTGACTAGCGGGAGGCTTAACGAGCAGTACTTC.

The DNA for the CDR3 is TGTGCCAGCAGCCAACTCGGGACAGGGAACACTGAAGCTTTCTTT. This encodes CASSQLGTGNTEAFF. V is TRBV4-2 and J is TRBJ1-1, with TRBD1 identical over 8 bases. V was pared by 2 bases and J by 1 base, with 3 bases of the junction left unmatched. CDR1 LGHNA and CDR2 YNFKEQ come from the germline V gene. The CDR3 length is 15 residues.

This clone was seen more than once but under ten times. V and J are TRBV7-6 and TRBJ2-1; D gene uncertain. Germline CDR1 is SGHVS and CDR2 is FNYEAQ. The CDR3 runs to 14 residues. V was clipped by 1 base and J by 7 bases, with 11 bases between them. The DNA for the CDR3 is TGTGCCAGCAGCTTAGTAGGAGTAAGGAATGAGCAGTTCTTC. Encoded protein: CASSLVGVRNEQFF.

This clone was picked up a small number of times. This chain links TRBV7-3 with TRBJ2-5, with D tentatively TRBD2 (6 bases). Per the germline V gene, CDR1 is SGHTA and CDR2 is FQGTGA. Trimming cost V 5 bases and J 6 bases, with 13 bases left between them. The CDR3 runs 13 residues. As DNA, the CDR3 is TGTGCCAGCAGCCTCGGGCTAGCGCAGACCCAGTACTTC. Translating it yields CASSLGLAQTQYF.

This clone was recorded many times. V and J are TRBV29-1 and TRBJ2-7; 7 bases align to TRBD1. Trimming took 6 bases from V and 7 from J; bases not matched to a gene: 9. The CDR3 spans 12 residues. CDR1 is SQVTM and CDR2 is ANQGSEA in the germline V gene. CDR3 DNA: TGCAGCGTCCTCCACCCGACAGGGGAGCAGTACGTC. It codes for CSVLHPTGEQYV.

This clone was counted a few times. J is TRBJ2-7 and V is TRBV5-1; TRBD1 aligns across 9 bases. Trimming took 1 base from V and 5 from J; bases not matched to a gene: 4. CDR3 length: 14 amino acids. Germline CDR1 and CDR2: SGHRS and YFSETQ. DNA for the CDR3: TGCGCCAGCAGCTTGAGGACAGGGGCCCACGAGCAGTACTTC. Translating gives CASSLRTGAHEQYF.

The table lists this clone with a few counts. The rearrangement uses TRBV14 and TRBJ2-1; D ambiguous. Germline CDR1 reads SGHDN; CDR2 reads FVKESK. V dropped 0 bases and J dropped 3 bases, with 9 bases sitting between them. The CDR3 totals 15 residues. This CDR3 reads CASSQDSAFYNEQFF. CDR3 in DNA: TGTGCCAGCAGCCAAGATAGTGCCTTCTACAATGAGCAGTTCTTC.

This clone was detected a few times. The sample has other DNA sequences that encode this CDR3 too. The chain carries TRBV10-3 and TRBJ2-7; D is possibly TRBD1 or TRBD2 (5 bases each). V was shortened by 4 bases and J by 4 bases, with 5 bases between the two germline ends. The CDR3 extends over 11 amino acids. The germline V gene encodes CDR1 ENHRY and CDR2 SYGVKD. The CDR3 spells CAISGGYEQYF. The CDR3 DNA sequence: TGTGCCATCAGTGGGGGGTACGAGCAGTACTTC.

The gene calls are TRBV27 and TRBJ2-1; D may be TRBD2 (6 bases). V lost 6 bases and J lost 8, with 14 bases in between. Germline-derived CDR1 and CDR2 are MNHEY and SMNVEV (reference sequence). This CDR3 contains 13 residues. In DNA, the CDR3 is TGTGCCAGCAGATTAGGATCGGGGGATGAGCAGTTCTTC. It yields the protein CASRLGSGDEQFF.

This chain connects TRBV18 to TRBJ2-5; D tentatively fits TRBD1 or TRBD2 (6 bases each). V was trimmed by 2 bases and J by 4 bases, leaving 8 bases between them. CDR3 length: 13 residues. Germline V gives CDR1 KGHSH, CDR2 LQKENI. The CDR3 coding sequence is TGTGCCAGCTCACCAGGAGGGGGAGAGACCCAGTACTTC. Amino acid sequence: CASSPGGGETQYF.

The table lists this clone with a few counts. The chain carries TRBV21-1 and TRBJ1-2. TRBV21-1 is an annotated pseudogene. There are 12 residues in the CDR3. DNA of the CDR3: TGTGCCAGCAGCAACGGGACCGGAGGCTACACCTTC. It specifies CASSNGTGGYTF.

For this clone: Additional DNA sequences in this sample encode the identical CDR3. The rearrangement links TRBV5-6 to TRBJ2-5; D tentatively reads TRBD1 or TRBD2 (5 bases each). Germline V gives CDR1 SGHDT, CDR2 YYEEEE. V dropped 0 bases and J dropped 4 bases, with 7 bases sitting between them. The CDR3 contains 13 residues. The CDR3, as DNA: TGTGCCAGCAGCTTGGTGGGACGAGAGACCCAGTACTTC. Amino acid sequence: CASSLVGRETQYF.

The CDR3 DNA reads as TGCGCCAGCAGCCAAACAGGGGTGGAGCACGAGCAGTACTTC. Its protein is CASSQTGVEHEQYF. V usage is TRBV4-1 and J usage is TRBJ2-7; 7 nucleotides line up with TRBD1. Trimming at V came to 2 bases and at J to 5 bases, leaving 6 bases not matched to a gene. Germline V gene sequence: CDR1 MGHRA, CDR2 YSYEKL. This CDR3 region has 14 residues.

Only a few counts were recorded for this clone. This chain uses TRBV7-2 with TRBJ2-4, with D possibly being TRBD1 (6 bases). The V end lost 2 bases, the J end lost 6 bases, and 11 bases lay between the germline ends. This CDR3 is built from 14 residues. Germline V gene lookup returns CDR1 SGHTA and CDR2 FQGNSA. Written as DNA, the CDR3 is TGTGCCAGCAGCTTAACAGGGTCAGGAAACATTCAGTACTTC. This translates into CASSLTGSGNIQYF. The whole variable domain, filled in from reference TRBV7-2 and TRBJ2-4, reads GAGVSQSPSNKVTEKGKDVELRCDPISGHTALYWYRQSLGQGLEFLIYFQGNSAPDKSGLPSDRFSAERTGGSVSTLTIQRTQQEDSAVYLCASSLTGSGNIQYFGAGTRLSVL.

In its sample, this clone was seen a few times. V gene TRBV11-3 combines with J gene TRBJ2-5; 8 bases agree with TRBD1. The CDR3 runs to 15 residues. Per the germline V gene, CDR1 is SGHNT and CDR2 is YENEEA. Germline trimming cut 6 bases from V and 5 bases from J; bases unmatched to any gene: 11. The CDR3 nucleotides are TGTGCCAGCAGTAAGGTGTACAGGGGGGTGGAGACCCAGTACTTC. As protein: CASSKVYRGVETQYF.

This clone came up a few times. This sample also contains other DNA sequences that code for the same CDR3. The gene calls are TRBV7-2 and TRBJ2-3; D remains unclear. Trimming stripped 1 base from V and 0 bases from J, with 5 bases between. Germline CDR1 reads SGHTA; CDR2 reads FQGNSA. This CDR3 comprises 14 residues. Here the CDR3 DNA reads TGTGCCAGCAGCTTAGTTTTTAGCACAGATACGCAGTATTTT. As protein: CASSLVFSTDTQYF.

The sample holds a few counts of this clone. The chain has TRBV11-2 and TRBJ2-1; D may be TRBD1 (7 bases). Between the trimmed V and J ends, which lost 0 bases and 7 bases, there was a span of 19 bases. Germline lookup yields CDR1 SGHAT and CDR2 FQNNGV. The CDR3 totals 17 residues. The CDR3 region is CASSLDPGRGVVNEQFF. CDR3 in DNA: TGTGCCAGCAGCTTAGATCCCGGCAGGGGGGTTGTGAATGAGCAGTTCTTC. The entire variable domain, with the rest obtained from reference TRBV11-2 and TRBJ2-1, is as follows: EAGVAQSPRYKIIEKRQSVAFWCNPISGHATLYWYQQILGQGPKLLIQFQNNGVVDDSQLPKDRFSAERLKGVDSTLKIQPAKLEDSAVYLCASSLDPGRGVVNEQFFGPGTRLTVL.

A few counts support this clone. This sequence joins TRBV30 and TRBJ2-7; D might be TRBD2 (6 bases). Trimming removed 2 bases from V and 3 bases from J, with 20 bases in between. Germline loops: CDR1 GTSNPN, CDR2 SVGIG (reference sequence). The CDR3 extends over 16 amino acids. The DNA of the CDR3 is TGTGCCTGGAGTAAGGGACTCGTACCCCCGTACTACGAGCAGTACTTC. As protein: CAWSKGLVPPYYEQYF.

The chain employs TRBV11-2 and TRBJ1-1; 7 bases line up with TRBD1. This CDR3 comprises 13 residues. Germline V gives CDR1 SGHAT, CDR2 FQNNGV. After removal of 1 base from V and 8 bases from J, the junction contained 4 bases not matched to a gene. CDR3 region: CASSLAPGGEAFF. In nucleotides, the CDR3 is TGTGCCAGCAGCTTAGCCCCAGGGGGAGAAGCTTTCTTT.

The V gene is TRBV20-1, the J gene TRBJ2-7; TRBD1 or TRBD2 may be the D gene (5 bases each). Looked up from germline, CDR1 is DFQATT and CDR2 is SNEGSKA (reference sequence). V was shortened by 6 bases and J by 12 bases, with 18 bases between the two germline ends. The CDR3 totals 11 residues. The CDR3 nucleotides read TGCAGTGCGTATGGGACGGAGGAACGGTACGTC. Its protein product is CSAYGTEERYV.

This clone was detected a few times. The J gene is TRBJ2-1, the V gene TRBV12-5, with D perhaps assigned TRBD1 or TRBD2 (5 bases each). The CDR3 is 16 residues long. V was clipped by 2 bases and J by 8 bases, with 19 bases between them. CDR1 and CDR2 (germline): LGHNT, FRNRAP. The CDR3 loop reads CASGLRDGEGLDEQFF. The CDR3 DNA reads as TGTGCTAGTGGTTTGAGGGACGGAGAAGGTCTCGATGAGCAGTTCTTC.

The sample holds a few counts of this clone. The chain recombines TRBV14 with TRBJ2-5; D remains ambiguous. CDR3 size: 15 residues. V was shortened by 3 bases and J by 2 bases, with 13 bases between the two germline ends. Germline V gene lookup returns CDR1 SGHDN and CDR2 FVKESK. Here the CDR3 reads CASSQNPSLQETQYF. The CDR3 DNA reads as TGTGCCAGCAGCCAGAACCCTTCTCTTCAAGAGACCCAGTACTTC.

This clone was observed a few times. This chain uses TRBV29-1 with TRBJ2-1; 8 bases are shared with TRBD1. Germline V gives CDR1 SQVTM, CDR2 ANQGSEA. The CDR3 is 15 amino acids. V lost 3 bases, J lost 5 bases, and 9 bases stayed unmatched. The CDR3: CSVDVTGADDNEQFF. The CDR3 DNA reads TGCAGCGTTGACGTGACAGGGGCCGATGACAATGAGCAGTTCTTC.